This T cell receptor (beta chain) appears in the sequencing data of a study of monozygotic twins with inflammatory bowel disease. Study observations and caveats: Among IBD patients, TCRbeta diversity (inverse Simpson) was lower than in healthy co-twins. Especially with disease activity, IBD patients had fewer clonotypes in common with others than healthy twins did.

Germline-derived CDR1 and CDR2 are LNHNV and YYDKDF (reference sequence). CDR3 length equals 15 residues. A note on this clonotype: What it recognizes is unknown.

Every sample had its cDNA made across eight separate reactions. Addition of UMIs with a 6-nucleotide sample barcode was achieved by template switching. TCRdb processed the 5' RACE reads again and assigns one entry to each CDR3 protein, with no DNA. The listing records approximately 400,000 distinct CDR3 sequences. Sample: blood. This chain connects TRBV15 to TRBJ2-7. The sequence was obtained from a human donor with ulcerative colitis or Crohn's disease, or a healthy co-twin of an affected twin (not recorded which). The chain's CDR3 is CATSREYRDSGEQYF.